What follows are 13 T cell receptor beta chains derived from one specimen sequenced in a study of shared clonotypes between healthy human individuals (dated by TCRdb to the early 2020s). The library was made by the immunoSEQ multiplex PCR assay. TCRdb mirrors the immuneACCESS table, restricted to in-frame sequences. Some clones are absent from its copies; in checked studies, under half trace to an unresolved V gene, and the reason for the others is unknown. The sample table contains about a million clones; only one count was recorded for 70% to 85% of them. Jointly, the top ten make up about 1.5% of the sample. The sequenced sample was memory CD4+ T cells sorted from blood. What the cell subset or site label conveys for this sample: CD45RA-negative fraction. Every receptor here comes from a man aged 18 to 30 in good health.

The J gene is TRBJ1-6, the V gene TRBV9; tentative D call: TRBD1 (6 bases). Trimming pared 0 bases from V and 5 bases from J, leaving 9 bases between. Germline CDR1 reads SGDLS; CDR2 reads YYNGEE. CDR3 size: 15 residues. DNA of the CDR3: TGTGCCAGCAGCGTAGAGGGACACAATAATTCACCCCTCCACTTT. Residues: CASSVEGHNNSPLHF.

The chain employs TRBV27 and TRBJ1-6; a weak D match, TRBD1 (6 bases). The CDR3 spans 14 residues. V lost 6 bases and J lost 7, with 13 bases in between. From germline, CDR1 is MNHEY and CDR2 SMNVEV (reference sequence). The CDR3 spells CASSRGDNNSPLHF. CDR3 sequence (DNA): TGTGCCAGCAGCCGAGGGGACAACAATTCACCCCTCCACTTT.

This clone was seen a handful of times. The chain is built from TRBV19 and TRBJ2-1; unclear D gene. V lost 5 bases to trimming and J lost 1 base, with 9 bases between them. CDR3 length: 14 amino acids. Germline lookup yields CDR1 LNHDA and CDR2 SQIVND (reference sequence). Here the CDR3 reads CASSPEGSYNEQFF. In DNA, the CDR3 is TGTGCCAGTAGTCCCGAAGGGTCCTACAATGAGCAGTTCTTC.

A few counts support this clone. This chain connects TRBV7-9 to TRBJ1-1, with D unresolved. V shed 2 bases and J shed 1 base, with 8 bases lying between them. The CDR3 consists of 14 residues. CDR1 SEHNR and CDR2 FQNEAQ come from the germline V gene (reference sequence). As DNA, the CDR3 is TGTGCCAGCAGCTTACTGGGTCCGAACACTGAAGCTTTCTTT. Its translation: CASSLLGPNTEAFF.

The chain employs TRBV19 and TRBJ1-6, with no clear D. Looked up from germline, CDR1 is LNHDA and CDR2 is SQIVND (reference sequence). The V end was cut by 6 bases, the J end by 7 bases, with 10 bases between. The CDR3 runs to 13 residues. CDR3 sequence: CASRLNPNSPLHF. DNA of the CDR3: TGTGCCAGTAGGCTTAATCCCAATTCACCCCTCCACTTT.

The genes are TRBV7-9 and TRBJ2-1; D is perhaps TRBD2 (6 bases). CDR3 length: 16 residues. V was shortened by 1 base and J by 6 bases, with 16 bases between the two germline ends. CDR1 SEHNR and CDR2 FQNEAQ come from the germline V gene (reference sequence). CDR3 sequence (DNA): TGTGCCAGCAGCTTAGGGGGGACTTTAGTCCTCAATGAGCAGTTCTTC. It translates to CASSLGGTLVLNEQFF.

This rearrangement joins TRBV7-8 to TRBJ2-1, with TRBD1 identical over 11 bases. V shed 2 bases and J 7 bases; nucleotides not matched to a gene: 16. Per the germline V gene, CDR1 is SGHVS and CDR2 is FQNEAQ. The CDR3 has 19 residues. The CDR3 bases are TGTGCCAGCAGCTTAATGGGGACAGGGGGTAAAGGAAAGAAGAATGAGCAGTTCTTC. Protein: CASSLMGTGGKGKKNEQFF. The complete variable domain, with remaining parts taken from reference TRBV7-8 and TRBJ2-1, reads GAGVSQSPRYKVAKRGQDVALRCDPISGHVSLFWYQQALGQGPEFLTYFQNEAQLDKSGLPSDRFFAERPEGSVSTLKIQRTQQEDSAVYLCASSLMGTGGKGKKNEQFFGPGTRLTVL.

V is TRBV21-1 and J is TRBJ1-6; the table calls TRBD1, which could not be checked here. TRBV21-1 is an annotated pseudogene. The CDR3 runs 16 residues. CDR3 in DNA: TGTGCCAGCAGCAAAGCAGGGGCAGGTTATAATTCACCCCTCCACTTT. This gives the protein CASSKAGAGYNSPLHF.

In this sample, this clone turned up once. V is TRBV2 and J is TRBJ2-5, with 10 nucleotides matching TRBD1. Trimming at V came to 1 base and at J to 5 bases, leaving 7 bases not matched to a gene. Germline CDR1 SNHLY, CDR2 FYNNEI. The CDR3 covers 16 residues. The CDR3 region has the DNA TGTGCCAGCAGTGAAGAGAGACAGGGGGCGAAGGAGACCCAGTACTTC. This sequence encodes CASSEERQGAKETQYF. The whole variable domain, filled in from reference TRBV2 and TRBJ2-5, reads EPEVTQTPSHQVTQMGQEVILRCVPISNHLYFYWYRQILGQKVEFLVSFYNNEISEKSEIFDDQFSVERPDGSNFTLKIRSTKLEDSAMYFCASSEERQGAKETQYFGPGTRLLVL.

This clone has just a few counts. The chain is built from TRBV13 and TRBJ2-5; TRBD2 matches 8 bases. J was trimmed by 5 bases and V by 4 bases; bases with no gene match: 9. Germline V lookup: CDR1 PRHDT, CDR2 FYEKMQ (reference sequence). The CDR3 consists of 15 residues. The CDR3 protein is CASSSGGGRAETQYF. CDR3 coding DNA: TGTGCCAGCAGCTCTGGCGGGGGGCGGGCGGAGACCCAGTACTTC.

Details on this clone: One end of the junction is discordant with germline, which a read error may explain. This chain links TRBV6-5 with TRBJ1-1; D may be TRBD1 (6 bases). The CDR3 loop spans 16 amino acids. CDR1 and CDR2 from the germline V gene are MNHEY and SVGAGI. As DNA, the CDR3 is TGTGCCAGCAGTTGGGGCGGGGGGGCTACGGCCACTGGAGCTTTCTTT. Its translation: CASSWGGGATATGAFF.

The chain carries TRBV7-8 and TRBJ1-4; no clear D. CDR1 and CDR2 (germline): SGHVS, FQNEAQ. The V and J ends lost 5 bases and 4 bases respectively, with 14 bases between them. The CDR3 runs 15 residues. The CDR3 is CASSPGGSGNEKLFF. CDR3 sequence (DNA): TGTGCCAGCAGCCCAGGAGGGTCCGGTAATGAAAAACTGTTTTTT.

In this sample, this clone turned up once. This chain uses TRBV6-5 with TRBJ2-6, with D unclear. The V end lost 8 bases, the J end lost 0 bases, and 11 bases lay between the germline ends. This CDR3 is 15 amino acids long. Germline V gene data show CDR1 as MNHEY and CDR2 as SVGAGI. In DNA form, the CDR3 reads TGTGCCAGCCTTGCCGCCCTCTCTGGGGCCAACGTCCTGACTTTC. Its protein product is CASLAALSGANVLTF.